The T cell receptor beta chain under discussion was sequenced for a study of T cell responses to AZD1222 COVID-19 vaccine. Study results and limitations: There were mostly white British donors and more females than males, and clonal diversity was possibly underestimated. At 160-218 and 743-854, vaccine-associated CD4 TCRs were dominant, and they spanned spike. Increases in Spike-specific TCR breadth and depth were seen after two AZD1222 doses. Repertoire samples came only from after the peak T cell response.

Assay: immunoSEQ multiplex PCR; the TCRdb copy retains only in-frame clones and omits some. The sample contains about 70,000 clones, around 90% of which appear only once. V was shortened by 7 bases and J by 2 bases, with 17 bases between the two germline ends. CDR3 length equals 15 residues. The germline V gene encodes CDR1 MNHEY and CDR2 SVGAGI. This clone was observed a handful of times. The antigen is not known. The sequencing used peripheral blood, collected on day 0 of MenACWY control vaccination. V usage is TRBV6-5 and J usage is TRBJ1-1; D remains ambiguous. This clonotype originated in an adult in good health. The CDR3 sequence: CASKPPLRPNTEAFF. The CDR3 DNA reads TGTGCCAGCAAACCGCCCCTCCGGCCAAACACTGAAGCTTTCTTT.